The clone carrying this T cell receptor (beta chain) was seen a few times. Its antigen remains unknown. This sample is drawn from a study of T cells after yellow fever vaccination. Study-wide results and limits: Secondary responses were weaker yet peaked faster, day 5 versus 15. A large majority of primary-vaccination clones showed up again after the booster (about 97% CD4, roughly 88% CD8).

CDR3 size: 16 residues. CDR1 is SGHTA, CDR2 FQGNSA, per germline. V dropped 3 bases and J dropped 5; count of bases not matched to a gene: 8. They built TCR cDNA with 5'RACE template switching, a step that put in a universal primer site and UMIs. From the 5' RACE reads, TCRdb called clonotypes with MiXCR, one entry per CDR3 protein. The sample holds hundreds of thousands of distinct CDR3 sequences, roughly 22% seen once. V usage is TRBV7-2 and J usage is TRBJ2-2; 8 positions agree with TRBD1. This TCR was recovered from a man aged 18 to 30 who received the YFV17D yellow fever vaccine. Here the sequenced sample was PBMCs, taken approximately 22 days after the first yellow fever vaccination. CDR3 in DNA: TGTGCCAGCAGCTTCCCGGACAGGGAATTTACCGGGGAGCTGTTTTTT. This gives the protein CASSFPDREFTGELFF. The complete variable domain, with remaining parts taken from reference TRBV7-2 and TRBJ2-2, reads GAGVSQSPSNKVTEKGKDVELRCDPISGHTALYWYRQSLGQGLEFLIYFQGNSAPDKSGLPSDRFSAERTGGSVSTLTIQRTQQEDSAVYLCASSFPDREFTGELFFGEGSRLTVL.